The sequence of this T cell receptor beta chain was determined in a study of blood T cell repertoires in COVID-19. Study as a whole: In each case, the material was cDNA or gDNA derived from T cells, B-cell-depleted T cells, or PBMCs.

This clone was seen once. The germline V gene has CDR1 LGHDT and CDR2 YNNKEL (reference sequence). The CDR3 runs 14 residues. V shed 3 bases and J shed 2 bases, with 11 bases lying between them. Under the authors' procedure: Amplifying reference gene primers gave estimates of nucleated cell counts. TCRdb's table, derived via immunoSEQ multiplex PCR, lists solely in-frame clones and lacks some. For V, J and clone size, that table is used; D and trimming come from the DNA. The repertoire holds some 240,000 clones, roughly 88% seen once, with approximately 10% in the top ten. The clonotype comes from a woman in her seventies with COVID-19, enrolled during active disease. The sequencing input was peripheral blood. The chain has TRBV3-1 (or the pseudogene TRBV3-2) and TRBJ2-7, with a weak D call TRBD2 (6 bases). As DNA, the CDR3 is TGTGCCAGCAGCCACACTGGCGGGACCTACGAGCAGTACTTC. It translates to CASSHTGGTYEQYF.